This is a list of T cell receptor beta chains from one sample in a study of shared clonotypes between healthy human individuals. Measured with immunoSEQ multiplex PCR; TCRdb has only the in-frame clones, and not every one. Of approximately 530,000 clones detected, approximately 95% appear once; the ten largest clones hold under 0.065%. The material sequenced was naive CD4+ T cells sorted from blood. The receptors here all came from a young woman in good health. The CDR3 runs from the conserved cysteine through the conserved F or W. A D gene is named only where the DNA matches it firmly. Expanded clones are given a class, and other clones once, few, many or no size at all.

v_call	d_call	j_call	clone_size	cdr3_aa	cdr3_nt
TRBV2	.	TRBJ1-2	.	CASSKSTVNYGYTF	TGTGCCAGCAGCAAATCTACAGTGAACTATGGCTACACCTTC
TRBV30	.	TRBJ1-4	.	CAWSPPSTNEKLFF	TGTGCCTGGAGTCCCCCGTCAACTAATGAAAAACTGTTTTTT
TRBV6-5	.	TRBJ2-1	once	CASSYWGRGAYNEQFF	TGTGCCAGCAGTTACTGGGGCAGGGGGGCGTACAATGAGCAGTTCTTC
TRBV5-1	.	TRBJ2-7	.	CASSYDGAYEQYF	TGCGCCAGCAGCTACGACGGGGCCTACGAGCAGTACTTC
TRBV28	TRBD1	TRBJ1-2	.	CASRSGGTGYLGNYGYTF	TGTGCCAGCAGATCAGGGGGGACAGGGTATTTGGGTAACTATGGCTACACCTTC
TRBV6-4	.	TRBJ2-5	.	CASSDTRVQETQYF	TGTGCCAGCAGTGACACGAGGGTCCAAGAGACCCAGTACTTC
TRBV4-1	.	TRBJ2-7	.	CASSQVGSIVYEQYF	TGCGCCAGCAGCCAAGTCGGGAGCATCGTCTACGAGCAGTACTTC
TRBV6-1	.	TRBJ2-1	.	CASSEAPGLLYNEQFF	TGTGCCAGCAGTGAAGCCCCGGGACTGCTTTACAATGAGCAGTTCTTC
TRBV5-1	.	TRBJ1-3	.	CASSLALDGNTIYF	TGCGCCAGCAGCTTGGCCTTAGATGGAAACACCATATATTTT
TRBV6-6	.	TRBJ2-5	once	CASSYSTGGQETQYF	TGTGCCAGCAGTTACTCGACCGGGGGCCAAGAGACCCAGTACTTC
TRBV6-5	.	TRBJ2-7	.	CASSPDSSPYEQYF	TGTGCCAGCAGCCCGGACTCATCCCCCTACGAGCAGTACTTC
TRBV18	.	TRBJ2-7	few	CASSPARVEGGQYF	TGTGCCAGCTCACCAGCCAGGGTTGAAGGTGGGCAGTACTTC
TRBV30	.	TRBJ2-1	.	CAWSVGASGHNEQFF	TGTGCCTGGAGTGTGGGGGCTAGCGGACACAATGAGCAGTTCTTC
TRBV19	.	TRBJ2-7	.	CASSISIAEQYF	TGTGCCAGTAGTATAAGCATCGCCGAGCAGTACTTC
TRBV5-6	.	TRBJ2-6	.	CASSPQLVQGGANVLTF	TGTGCCAGCAGCCCCCAGTTGGTCCAAGGTGGGGCCAACGTCCTGACTTTC
TRBV19	.	TRBJ2-4	.	CASSIAGQGKNIQYF	TGTGCCAGTAGTATAGCGGGACAAGGCAAAAACATTCAGTACTTC
TRBV6-1	.	TRBJ2-7	.	CASSGTANSYEQYF	TGTGCCAGCAGTGGGACAGCGAACTCCTACGAGCAGTACTTC
TRBV7-2	.	TRBJ2-7	.	CASSPGPPYEQYF	TGTGCCAGCAGCCCAGGACCACCTTACGAGCAGTACTTC
TRBV29-1	.	TRBJ2-1	.	CSVEKYNEQFF	TGCAGCGTTGAAAAATACAATGAGCAGTTCTTC
TRBV7-9	.	TRBJ1-1	few	CASSSQDFTEAFF	TGTGCCAGCAGCTCCCAAGACTTCACTGAAGCTTTCTTT
TRBV7-2	TRBD1	TRBJ2-7	.	CASSPVTGTYEQYF	TGTGCCAGCAGCCCAGTGACAGGGACCTACGAGCAGTACTTC
TRBV6-1	TRBD1	TRBJ1-1	once	CASSRTGVMNTEAFF	TGTGCCAGCAGCCGAACAGGGGTCATGAACACTGAAGCTTTCTTT
TRBV5-1	.	TRBJ2-5	.	CASSLVAAGQETQYF	TGCGCCAGCAGCTTGGTGGCGGCAGGACAAGAGACCCAGTACTTC
TRBV19	.	TRBJ2-3	.	CASSGSDTQYF	TGTGCCAGTAGTGGGTCAGATACGCAGTATTTT
TRBV28	.	TRBJ2-3	few	CASSTGNTQYF	TGTGCCAGCAGTACCGGGAATACGCAGTATTTT
TRBV28	TRBD1	TRBJ1-2	.	CASRGTGDYGYTF	TGTGCCAGCAGAGGGACAGGCGACTATGGCTACACCTTC
TRBV29-1	TRBD2	TRBJ2-2	.	CSVASTSGGALGTGELFF	TGCAGCGTTGCATCGACTAGCGGGGGCGCGTTGGGCACCGGGGAGCTGTTTTTT
TRBV6-5	TRBD1	TRBJ1-1	.	CASSLDRVTEAFF	TGTGCCAGCAGTCTCGACAGGGTCACTGAAGCTTTCTTT
TRBV29-1	.	TRBJ1-1	.	CSVPRNTEAFF	TGCAGCGTGCCGAGGAACACTGAAGCTTTCTTT
TRBV4-1	.	TRBJ2-5	.	CASSQVGAQETQYF	TGCGCCAGCAGCCAAGTGGGGGCCCAAGAGACCCAGTACTTC
TRBV6-1	.	TRBJ2-5	.	CASSATGTKQETQYF	TGTGCCAGCAGTGCCACCGGGACGAAACAAGAGACCCAGTACTTC
TRBV19	.	TRBJ2-7	.	CASSPGETYEQYF	TGTGCCAGTAGTCCGGGAGAGACCTACGAGCAGTACTTC
TRBV11-2	.	TRBJ2-3	.	CASSPSLFTDTQYF	TGTGCCAGCAGCCCCTCTTTATTCACAGATACGCAGTATTTT
TRBV6-1	.	TRBJ1-2	.	CASRVGHQEGGYTF	TGTGCCAGCCGGGTGGGACATCAGGAGGGTGGCTACACCTTC
TRBV11-2	TRBD1	TRBJ1-2	.	CASSPTTGANYGYTF	TGTGCCAGCAGCCCAACCACAGGGGCGAACTATGGCTACACCTTC